The 18 T cell receptor beta chains below all came from one sample that was sequenced in a study of cytomegalovirus exposure and HLA in healthy donors. Primers: 60 Vbeta forward and 13 Jbeta reverse. TCRdb's table, derived via immunoSEQ multiplex PCR, lists solely in-frame clones and lacks some. The profile covers under 200,000 clones, with less than 90% appearing a single time and roughly 0.33% taken by the ten largest. The sample comprised PBMCs. The receptors were gathered from a woman aged 25 to 39 in good health and CMV-seronegative.

The chain links TRBV13 to TRBJ1-4; D possibly corresponds to TRBD1 (6 bases). Trimming shortened V by 2 bases and J by 7 bases, and 14 bases separated the two germline ends. The CDR3 sequence is 15 residues long. Germline V gene data show CDR1 as PRHDT and CDR2 as FYEKMQ (reference sequence). The CDR3 protein is CASSLRGSNAEKLFF. CDR3 coding DNA: TGTGCCAGCAGCTTAAGGGGGTCCAACGCTGAAAAACTGTTTTTT.

This clone was seen only a few times. Other DNA sequences of this sample code for an identical CDR3. The rearrangement links TRBV27 to TRBJ2-7; the D is unclear. This CDR3 has 13 residues. Germline V gives CDR1 MNHEY, CDR2 SMNVEV (reference sequence). Trimming took 6 bases from V and 3 from J, leaving 12 bases between them. The CDR3 coding sequence is TGTGCCAGCAGCCTGAGTGCCTTCTACGAGCAGTACTTC. It translates to CASSLSAFYEQYF.

V and J are TRBV5-1 and TRBJ2-3; perhaps TRBD2 as D (5 bases). There are 17 residues in the CDR3. Between the trimmed V and J ends, which lost 1 base and 1 base, there was a span of 16 bases. Germline CDR1 and CDR2: SGHRS and YFSETQ. CDR3 amino acids: CASSLIGLASGTDTQYF. In DNA form, the CDR3 reads TGCGCCAGCAGCTTGATCGGGCTAGCCTCTGGCACAGATACGCAGTATTTT. Based on the CDR3 plus reference TRBV5-1 and TRBJ2-3, the full variable domain is KAGVTQTPRYLIKTRGQQVTLSCSPISGHRSVSWYQQTPGQGLQFLFEYFSETQRNKGNFPGRFSGRQFSNSRSEMNVSTLELGDSALYLCASSLIGLASGTDTQYFGPGTRLTVL.

J is TRBJ2-4 and V is TRBV4-1; no reliable D call. From germline, CDR1 is MGHRA and CDR2 YSYEKL. V lost 1 base and J lost 0, with 7 bases in between. The CDR3 runs to 15 residues. The DNA for the CDR3 is TGCGCCAGCAGCCAAGTACAGCTAGCCAAAAACATTCAGTACTTC. This gives the protein CASSQVQLAKNIQYF.

The chain carries TRBV10-3 and TRBJ2-5, with 7 bases matching TRBD2. Germline CDR1 is ENHRY and CDR2 is SYGVKD. After removal of 0 bases from V and 5 bases from J, the junction contained 6 bases not matched to a gene. The CDR3 runs 15 residues. The CDR3 sequence is CAISESMTGGETQYF. The CDR3 DNA reads TGTGCCATCAGTGAGTCGATGACGGGAGGTGAGACCCAGTACTTC.

The chain employs TRBV6-6 and TRBJ2-3; the match to TRBD1 covers 8 bases. Trimming cost V 6 bases and J 4 bases; bases outside gene matches: 0. CDR1 and CDR2 from the germline V gene are MNHNY and SVGAGI (reference sequence). The CDR3 contains 12 residues. CDR3 loop: CASRGQADTQYF. As DNA, the CDR3 is TGTGCCAGCAGGGGACAGGCAGATACGCAGTATTTT.

The chain has TRBV5-6 and TRBJ1-2; 9 nucleotides agree with TRBD1. V dropped 4 bases and J dropped 4; count of bases not matched to a gene: 5. The germline V gene has CDR1 SGHDT and CDR2 YYEEEE. The CDR3 has 14 residues. In DNA form, the CDR3 reads TGTGCCAGCAGCCCGCCGACAGGGGGCTATGGCTACACCTTC. Translation gives CASSPPTGGYGYTF. Full variable domain (remainder filled in from reference TRBV5-6 and TRBJ1-2): DAGVTQSPTHLIKTRGQQVTLRCSPKSGHDTVSWYQQALGQGPQFIFQYYEEEERQRGNFPDRFSGHQFPNYSSELNVNALLLGDSALYLCASSPPTGGYGYTFGSGTRLTVV.

This clone was detected only a few times. The rearrangement links TRBV25-1 to TRBJ2-1; 9 positions agree with TRBD2. This CDR3 spans 15 amino acids. V was clipped by 0 bases and J by 8 bases; unmatched bases: 5. Germline V lookup: CDR1 MGHDK, CDR2 SYGVNS. The CDR3 protein is CASSEYGGGVDEQFF. The DNA for the CDR3 is TGTGCCAGCAGTGAATATGGCGGGGGGGTGGATGAGCAGTTCTTC.

In this sample, this clone turned up a few times. The rearrangement uses TRBV28 and TRBJ2-1; D unresolved. Trimming took 10 bases from V and 1 from J, leaving 5 bases between them. Germline assignment: CDR1 MDHEN and CDR2 SYDVKM. This CDR3 comprises 11 residues. CDR3 bases: TGTGCCACGGGTTCCTACAATGAGCAGTTCTTC. This encodes CATGSYNEQFF. Complete variable domain (other parts from reference TRBV28 and TRBJ2-1): DVKVTQSSRYLVKRTGEKVFLECVQDMDHENMFWYRQDPGLGLRLIYFSYDVKMKEKGDIPEGYSVSREKKERFSLILESASTNQTSMYLCATGSYNEQFFGPGTRLTVL.

This sequence joins TRBV7-3 and TRBJ2-5, with 7 nucleotides matching TRBD1. V shed 5 bases, J shed 11 bases, and the junction held 11 bases outside the gene matches. Germline lookup yields CDR1 SGHTA and CDR2 FQGTGA. The CDR3 has 13 amino acids. CDR3 protein: CASSLRQGSKQYF. As DNA, the CDR3 is TGTGCCAGCAGCCTTCGACAGGGTTCCAAGCAGTACTTC.

The DNA of the CDR3 is TGTGCCAGCAGCCACGTTACTAGCGGGAGGGCTGCAGATACGCAGTATTTT. Residues: CASSHVTSGRAADTQYF. The chain carries TRBV4-2 and TRBJ2-3, with 13 bases aligning to TRBD2. The CDR3 runs 17 residues. J gave up 4 bases and V 3 bases, and 7 bases lay outside the gene matches. Looked up from germline, CDR1 is LGHNA and CDR2 is YNFKEQ.

Notes on this clone: The junction departs from germline at one end; a sequencing error may be responsible. J is TRBJ1-4 and V is TRBV7-9; no clear D gene. CDR3 length equals 15 residues. Germline CDR1 is SEHNR and CDR2 is FQNEAQ (reference sequence). Written as DNA, the CDR3 is TGTTCCAGCAGTCCCGGCGGGATCACTGTCGGAAAACTGTTTTTT. It codes for CSSSPGGITVGKLFF.

The chain links TRBV5-8 to TRBJ2-7; 10 bases map to TRBD1. V shed 5 bases, J shed 3 bases, and the junction held 2 bases outside the gene matches. Germline CDR1 SGHTS, CDR2 YDEGEE. CDR3 length: 13 amino acids. This CDR3 is CASRRTGGYEQYF. The CDR3 DNA reads as TGTGCCAGCAGGAGGACAGGGGGCTACGAGCAGTACTTC.

The chain couples TRBV11-3 to TRBJ2-7; 7 bases align to TRBD1. The trim removed 5 bases at V and 3 bases at J, leaving 4 bases unmatched. The CDR3 is made up of 13 amino acids. Germline assignment: CDR1 SGHNT and CDR2 YENEEA. The CDR3 nucleotides read TGTGCCAGCAGCACCCGGACAGGCTACGAGCAGTACTTC. Amino acids: CASSTRTGYEQYF.

This clone was seen a single time. This sequence joins TRBV27 and TRBJ2-3; 10 bases are shared with TRBD2. Per the germline V gene, CDR1 is MNHEY and CDR2 is SMNVEV (reference sequence). The V gene end was trimmed by 0 bases and the J gene end by 4 bases; junction bases not matched to a gene: 4. This CDR3 has 16 amino acids. CDR3 loop: CASSLSLAGYSDTQYF. The DNA of the CDR3 is TGTGCCAGCAGTTTATCACTAGCGGGATATTCAGATACGCAGTATTTT.

This clone came up once. The V and J genes are TRBV14 and TRBJ2-7; the D gene is possibly TRBD1 (6 bases). This CDR3 is 13 amino acids long. Trimming cost V 4 bases and J 3 bases, with 10 bases left between them. CDR1 and CDR2 from the germline V gene are SGHDN and FVKESK. For the CDR3, the DNA is TGTGCCAGCAGCCGAGGACAGAGCTACGAGCAGTACTTC. Translating it yields CASSRGQSYEQYF. The variable domain in full, with the rest retrieved from reference TRBV14 and TRBJ2-7, is EAGVTQFPSHSVIEKGQTVTLRCDPISGHDNLYWYRRVMGKEIKFLLHFVKESKQDESGMPNNRFLAERTGGTYSTLKVQPAELEDSGVYFCASSRGQSYEQYFGPGTRLTVT.

In nucleotides, the CDR3 is TGTGCCAGCGGGCCGAGGACAGCTTGGGGCAATGAGCAGTTCTTC. It is translated as CASGPRTAWGNEQFF. The J gene is TRBJ2-1, the V gene TRBV21-1; TRBD1, the table's D call, was not compared with the DNA. TRBV21-1 is a documented pseudogene. This CDR3 comprises 15 residues.

V usage is TRBV15 and J usage is TRBJ2-3, with 10 nucleotides matching TRBD2. This CDR3 contains 17 residues. Germline CDR1 and CDR2: LNHNV and YYDKDF (reference sequence). Trimming cost V 3 bases and J 5 bases; bases outside gene matches: 11. In DNA, the CDR3 is TGTGCCACCAGCAGGGCTAGCGGGAGTATTACTGGAGATACGCAGTATTTT. Its protein is CATSRASGSITGDTQYF.